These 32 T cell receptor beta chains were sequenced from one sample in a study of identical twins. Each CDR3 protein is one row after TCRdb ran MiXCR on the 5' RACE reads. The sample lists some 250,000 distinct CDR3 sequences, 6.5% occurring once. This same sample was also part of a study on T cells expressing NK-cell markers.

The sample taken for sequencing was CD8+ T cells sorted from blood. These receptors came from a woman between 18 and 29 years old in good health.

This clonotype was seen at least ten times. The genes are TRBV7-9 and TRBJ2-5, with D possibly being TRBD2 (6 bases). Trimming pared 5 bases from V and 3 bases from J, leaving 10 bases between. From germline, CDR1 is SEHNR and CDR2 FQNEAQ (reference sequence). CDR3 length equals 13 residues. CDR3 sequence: CASSARLEETQYF. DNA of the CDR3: TGTGCCAGCAGCGCCCGACTAGAAGAGACCCAGTACTTC.

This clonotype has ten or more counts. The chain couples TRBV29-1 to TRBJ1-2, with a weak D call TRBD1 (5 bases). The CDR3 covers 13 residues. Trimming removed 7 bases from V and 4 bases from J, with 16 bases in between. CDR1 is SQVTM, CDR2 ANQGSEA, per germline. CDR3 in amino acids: CSAYLDSSYGYTF. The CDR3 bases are TGCAGCGCTTACCTCGACAGTTCCTATGGCTACACCTTC.

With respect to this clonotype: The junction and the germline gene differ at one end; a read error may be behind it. The CDR3 loop is CASSLARDHRTTEAFF. CDR3 DNA sequence: TGTGCTAGCAGCTTAGCGAGGGATCACAGAACCACTGAAGCTTTCTTT. The rearrangement uses TRBV7-7 and TRBJ1-1; D call uncertain. Germline V CDR1 and CDR2: SSHAT, FNYEAQ (reference sequence). The CDR3 is made up of 16 amino acids. Full variable domain (outside the CDR3, taken from reference TRBV7-7 and TRBJ1-1): GAGVSQSPRYKVTKRGQDVTLRCDPISSHATLYWYQQALGQGPEFLTYFNYEAQPDKSGLPSDRFSAERPEGSISTLTIQRTEQRDSAMYRCASSLARDHRTTEAFFGQGTRLTVV.

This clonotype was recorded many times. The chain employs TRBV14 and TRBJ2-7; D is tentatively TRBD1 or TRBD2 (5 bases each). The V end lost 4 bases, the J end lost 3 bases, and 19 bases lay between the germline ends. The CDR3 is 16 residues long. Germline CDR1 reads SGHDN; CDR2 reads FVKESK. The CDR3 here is CASSRRTNSLLYEQYF. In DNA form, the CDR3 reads TGTGCCAGCAGCCGGAGGACAAACTCCCTGCTCTACGAGCAGTACTTC.

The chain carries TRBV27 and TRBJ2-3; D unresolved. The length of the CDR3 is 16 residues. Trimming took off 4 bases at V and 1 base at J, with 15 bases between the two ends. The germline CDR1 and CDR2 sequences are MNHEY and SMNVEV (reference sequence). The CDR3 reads CASSSVSRWGTDTQYF. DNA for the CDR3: TGTGCCAGCAGTTCCGTCAGTCGTTGGGGCACAGATACGCAGTATTTT.

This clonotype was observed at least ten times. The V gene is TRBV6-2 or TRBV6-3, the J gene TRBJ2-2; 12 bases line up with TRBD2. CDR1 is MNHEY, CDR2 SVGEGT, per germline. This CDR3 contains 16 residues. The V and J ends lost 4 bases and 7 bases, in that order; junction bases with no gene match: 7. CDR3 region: CASSSGLAGYFGELFF. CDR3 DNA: TGTGCCAGCAGTTCGGGACTAGCGGGCTACTTCGGGGAGCTGTTTTTT.

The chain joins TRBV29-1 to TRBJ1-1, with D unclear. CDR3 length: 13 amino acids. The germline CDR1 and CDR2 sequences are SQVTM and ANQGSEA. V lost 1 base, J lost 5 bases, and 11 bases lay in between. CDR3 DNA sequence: TGCAGCGTTGAAGTTCCGGGTCGAACTGAAGCTTTCTTT. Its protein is CSVEVPGRTEAFF.

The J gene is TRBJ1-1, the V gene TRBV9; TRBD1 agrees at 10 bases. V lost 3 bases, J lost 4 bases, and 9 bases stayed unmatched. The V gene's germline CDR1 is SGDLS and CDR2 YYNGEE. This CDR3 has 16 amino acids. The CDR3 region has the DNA TGTGCCAGCAGCGAGGGAGAGGGACAGGGGACCACTGAAGCTTTCTTT. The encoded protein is CASSEGEGQGTTEAFF.

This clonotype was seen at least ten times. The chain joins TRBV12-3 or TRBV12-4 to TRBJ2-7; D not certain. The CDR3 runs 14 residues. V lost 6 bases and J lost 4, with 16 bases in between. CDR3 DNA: TGTGCCAGCAGCCTACATGTGATCCGGTACGAGCAGTACTTC. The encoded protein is CASSLHVIRYEQYF.

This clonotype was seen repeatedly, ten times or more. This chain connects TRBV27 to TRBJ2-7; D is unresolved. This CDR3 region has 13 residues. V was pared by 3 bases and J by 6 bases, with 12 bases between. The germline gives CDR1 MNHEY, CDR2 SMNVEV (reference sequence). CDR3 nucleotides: TGTGCCAGCAGTTTGACATTAGTAGGCGAGCAGTACTTC. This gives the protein CASSLTLVGEQYF.

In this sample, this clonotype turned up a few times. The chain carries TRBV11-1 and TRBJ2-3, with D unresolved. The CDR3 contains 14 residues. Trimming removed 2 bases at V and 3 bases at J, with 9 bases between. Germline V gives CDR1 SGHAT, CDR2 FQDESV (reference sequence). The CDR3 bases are TGTGCCAGCAGCTTATGGGTCCTTACAGATACGCAGTATTTT. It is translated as CASSLWVLTDTQYF.

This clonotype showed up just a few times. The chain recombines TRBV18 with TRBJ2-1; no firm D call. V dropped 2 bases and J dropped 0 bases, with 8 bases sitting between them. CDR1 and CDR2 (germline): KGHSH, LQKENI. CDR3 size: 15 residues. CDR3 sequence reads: CASSPEFSSYNEQFF. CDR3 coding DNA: TGTGCCAGCTCACCAGAATTTAGCTCCTACAATGAGCAGTTCTTC.

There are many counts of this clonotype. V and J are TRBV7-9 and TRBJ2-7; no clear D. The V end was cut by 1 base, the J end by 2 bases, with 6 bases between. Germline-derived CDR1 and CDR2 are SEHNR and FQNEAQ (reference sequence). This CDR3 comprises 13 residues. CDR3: CASSLELAYEQYF. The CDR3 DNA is TGTGCCAGCAGCTTAGAACTTGCCTACGAGCAGTACTTC. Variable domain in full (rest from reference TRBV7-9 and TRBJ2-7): DTGVSQNPRHKITKRGQNVTFRCDPISEHNRLYWYRQTLGQGPEFLTYFQNEAQLEKSRLLSDRFSAERPKGSFSTLEIQRTEQGDSAMYLCASSLELAYEQYFGPGTRLTVT.

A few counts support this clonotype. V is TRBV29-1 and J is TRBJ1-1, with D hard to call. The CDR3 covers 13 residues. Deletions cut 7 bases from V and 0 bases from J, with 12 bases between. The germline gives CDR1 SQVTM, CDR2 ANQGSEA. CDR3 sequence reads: CSAAEDVNTEAFF. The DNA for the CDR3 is TGCAGCGCAGCAGAGGACGTGAACACTGAAGCTTTCTTT.

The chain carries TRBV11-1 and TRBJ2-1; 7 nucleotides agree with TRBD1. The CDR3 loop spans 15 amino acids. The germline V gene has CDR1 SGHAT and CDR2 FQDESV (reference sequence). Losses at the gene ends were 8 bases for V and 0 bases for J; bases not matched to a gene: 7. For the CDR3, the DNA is TGTGCCAGCGATCTGTCAGGGGGCTCCTACAATGAGCAGTTCTTC. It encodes CASDLSGGSYNEQFF.

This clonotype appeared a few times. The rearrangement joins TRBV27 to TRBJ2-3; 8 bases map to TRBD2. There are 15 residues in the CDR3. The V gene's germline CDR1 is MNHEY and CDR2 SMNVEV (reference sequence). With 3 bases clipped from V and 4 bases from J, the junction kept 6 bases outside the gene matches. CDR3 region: CASSLTREAPDTQYF. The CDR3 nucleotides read TGTGCCAGCAGTTTGACGCGGGAGGCGCCAGATACGCAGTATTTT.

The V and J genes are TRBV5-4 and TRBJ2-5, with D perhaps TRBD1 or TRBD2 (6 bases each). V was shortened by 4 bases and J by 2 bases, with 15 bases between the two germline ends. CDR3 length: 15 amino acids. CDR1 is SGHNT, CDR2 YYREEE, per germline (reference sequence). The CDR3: CASSQSAGTQETQYF. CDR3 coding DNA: TGTGCCAGCAGCCAGTCGGCGGGGACACAAGAGACCCAGTACTTC.

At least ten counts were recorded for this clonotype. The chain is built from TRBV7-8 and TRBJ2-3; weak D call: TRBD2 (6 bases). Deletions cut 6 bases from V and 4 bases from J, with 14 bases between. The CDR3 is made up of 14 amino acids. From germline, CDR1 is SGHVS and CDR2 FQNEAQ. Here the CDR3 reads CASRPPGVPDTQYF. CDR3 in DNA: TGTGCCAGCAGGCCGCCGGGAGTACCAGATACGCAGTATTTT.

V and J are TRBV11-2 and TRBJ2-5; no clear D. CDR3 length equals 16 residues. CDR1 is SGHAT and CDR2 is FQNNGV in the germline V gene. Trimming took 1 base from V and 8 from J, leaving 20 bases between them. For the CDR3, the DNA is TGTGCCAGCAGCTTAGGTCTGGGAAGCTTTTTGGACACCCAGTACTTC. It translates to CASSLGLGSFLDTQYF. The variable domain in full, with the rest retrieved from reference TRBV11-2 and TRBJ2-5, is EAGVAQSPRYKIIEKRQSVAFWCNPISGHATLYWYQQILGQGPKLLIQFQNNGVVDDSQLPKDRFSAERLKGVDSTLKIQPAKLEDSAVYLCASSLGLGSFLDTQYFGPGTRLLVL.

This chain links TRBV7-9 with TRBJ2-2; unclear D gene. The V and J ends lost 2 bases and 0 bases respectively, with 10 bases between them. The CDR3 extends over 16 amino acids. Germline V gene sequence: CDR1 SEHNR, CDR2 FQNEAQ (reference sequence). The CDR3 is CASSLLESPNTGELFF. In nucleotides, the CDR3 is TGTGCCAGCAGCTTATTGGAGTCTCCGAACACCGGGGAGCTGTTTTTT.

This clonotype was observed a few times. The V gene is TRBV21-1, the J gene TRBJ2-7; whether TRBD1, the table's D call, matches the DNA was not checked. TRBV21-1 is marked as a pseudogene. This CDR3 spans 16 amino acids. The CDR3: CASSKVIGTGFHEQYF. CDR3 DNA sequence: TGTGCCAGCAGCAAAGTTATTGGGACAGGGTTCCACGAGCAGTACTTC.

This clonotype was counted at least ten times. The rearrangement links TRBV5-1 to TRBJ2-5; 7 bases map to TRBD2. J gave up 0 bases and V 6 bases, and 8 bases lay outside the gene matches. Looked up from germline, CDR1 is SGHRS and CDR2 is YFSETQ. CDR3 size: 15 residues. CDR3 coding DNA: TGCGCCAGCACCTTAGCGGGCGGAGACCAAGAGACCCAGTACTTC. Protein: CASTLAGGDQETQYF.

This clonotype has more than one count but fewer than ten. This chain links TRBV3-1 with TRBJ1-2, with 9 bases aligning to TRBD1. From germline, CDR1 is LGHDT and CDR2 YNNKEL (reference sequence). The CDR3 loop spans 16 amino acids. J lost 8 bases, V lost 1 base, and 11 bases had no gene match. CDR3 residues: CASSQGGTGIVNGYTF. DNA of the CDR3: TGTGCCAGCAGCCAAGGCGGGACAGGGATCGTCAACGGCTACACCTTC.

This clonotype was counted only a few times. This CDR3 reads CASSLVRGHTGELFF. The CDR3 DNA sequence: TGTGCCAGCAGTCTAGTCCGGGGGCACACCGGGGAGCTGTTTTTT. The V gene is TRBV7-9, the J gene TRBJ2-2; either TRBD1 or TRBD2 may supply D (6 bases each). This CDR3 contains 15 residues. The V gene lost 6 bases and the J gene lost 3 bases, with 14 bases spanning the gap. Germline CDR1 reads SEHNR; CDR2 reads FQNEAQ (reference sequence).

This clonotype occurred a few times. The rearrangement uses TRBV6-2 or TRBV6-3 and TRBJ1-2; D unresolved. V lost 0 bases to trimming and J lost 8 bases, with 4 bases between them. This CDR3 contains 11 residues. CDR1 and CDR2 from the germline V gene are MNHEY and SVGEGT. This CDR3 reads CASSYSAGYTF. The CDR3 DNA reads TGTGCCAGCAGTTACTCGGCCGGCTACACCTTC.

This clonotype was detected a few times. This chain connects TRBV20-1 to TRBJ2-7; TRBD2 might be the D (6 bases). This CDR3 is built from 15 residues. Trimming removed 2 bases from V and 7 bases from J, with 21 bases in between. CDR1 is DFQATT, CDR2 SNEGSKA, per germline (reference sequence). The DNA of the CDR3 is TGCAGTGCTAGACCTAGCGAGGCGTCCTACGAGGAGCAGTACTTC. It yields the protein CSARPSEASYEEQYF.

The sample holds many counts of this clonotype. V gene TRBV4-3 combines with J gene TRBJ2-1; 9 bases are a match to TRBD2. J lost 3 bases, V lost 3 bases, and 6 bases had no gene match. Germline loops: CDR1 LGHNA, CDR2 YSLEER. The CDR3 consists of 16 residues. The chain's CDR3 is CASSQYSSGSYNEQFF. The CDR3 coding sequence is TGCGCCAGCAGCCAGTACAGTAGCGGGAGCTACAATGAGCAGTTCTTC.

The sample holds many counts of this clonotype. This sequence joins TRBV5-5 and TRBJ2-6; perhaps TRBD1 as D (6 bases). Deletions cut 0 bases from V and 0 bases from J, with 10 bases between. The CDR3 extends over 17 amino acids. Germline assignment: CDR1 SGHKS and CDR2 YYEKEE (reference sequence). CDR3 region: CASSLGRGDSGANVLTF. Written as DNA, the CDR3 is TGTGCCAGCAGCTTGGGCAGGGGAGACTCTGGGGCCAACGTCCTGACTTTC.

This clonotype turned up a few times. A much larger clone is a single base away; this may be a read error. In DNA form, the CDR3 reads TGTGCCAGCAGCCCAGGCGACTACAATGAGCAGTTCTTC. Translated, it gives CASSPGDYNEQFF. J is TRBJ2-1 and V is TRBV13; D not certain. The V gene's germline CDR1 is PRHDT and CDR2 FYEKMQ (reference sequence). Trimming pared 5 bases from V and 3 bases from J, leaving 8 bases between. The CDR3 has 13 residues.

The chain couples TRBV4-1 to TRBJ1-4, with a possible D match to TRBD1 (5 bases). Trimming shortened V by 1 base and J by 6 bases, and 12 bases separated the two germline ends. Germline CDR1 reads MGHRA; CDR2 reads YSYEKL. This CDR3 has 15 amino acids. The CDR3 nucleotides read TGCGCCAGCAGCCAAGTACCAGTGGGGGATGAAAAACTGTTTTTT. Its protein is CASSQVPVGDEKLFF.

CDR3 sequence reads: CASGFALNYEQYF. CDR3 DNA: TGTGCTAGTGGTTTTGCTCTCAACTACGAGCAGTACTTC. The chain has TRBV12-5 and TRBJ2-7; no clear D. V was pared by 3 bases and J by 3 bases, with 9 bases between. This CDR3 is built from 13 residues. Germline assignment: CDR1 LGHNT and CDR2 FRNRAP. The full variable domain, rest sourced from reference TRBV12-5 and TRBJ2-7, is DARVTQTPRHKVTEMGQEVTMRCQPILGHNTVFWYRQTMMQGLELLAYFRNRAPLDDSGMPKDRFSAEMPDATLATLKIQPSEPRDSAVYFCASGFALNYEQYFGPGTRLTVT.

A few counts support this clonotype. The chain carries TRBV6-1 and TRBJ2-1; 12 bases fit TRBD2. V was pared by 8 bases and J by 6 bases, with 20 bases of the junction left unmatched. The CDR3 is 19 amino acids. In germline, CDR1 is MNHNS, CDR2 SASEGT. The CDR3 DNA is TGTGCCAGCCAACTTCGGGCGGGGCGACTAGCGGGAGATCCCAATGAGCAGTTCTTC. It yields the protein CASQLRAGRLAGDPNEQFF.